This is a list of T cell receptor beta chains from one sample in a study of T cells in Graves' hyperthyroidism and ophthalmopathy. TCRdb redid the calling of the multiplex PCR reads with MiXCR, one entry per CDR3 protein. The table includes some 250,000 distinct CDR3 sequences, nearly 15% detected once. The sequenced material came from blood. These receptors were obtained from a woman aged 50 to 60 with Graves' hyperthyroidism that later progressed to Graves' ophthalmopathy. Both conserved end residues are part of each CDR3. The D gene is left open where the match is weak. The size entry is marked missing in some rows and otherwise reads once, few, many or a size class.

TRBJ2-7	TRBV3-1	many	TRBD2	TGTGCCAGCAGCCACTGGACTAGCGGGAGGGCCGGATTCAAGAAGCAGTACTTC	CASSHWTSGRAGFKKQYF
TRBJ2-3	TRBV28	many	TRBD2	TGTGCCAGCATTGCGGGAGGGATCACAGATACGCAGTATTTT	CASIAGGITDTQYF
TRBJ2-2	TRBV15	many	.	TGTGCCACCAGCCTTAGGGAGGGGGTCACCGGGGAGCTGTTTTTT	CATSLREGVTGELFF
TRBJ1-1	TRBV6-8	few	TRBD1	TGTGCCAGCAGCCGATGGGACAGGGCTGACACTGAAGCTTTCTTT	CASSRWDRADTEAFF
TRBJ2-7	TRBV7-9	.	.	TGTGCCAGCAGCCATCCGGGCCAAGGCCCCTACGAGCAGTACTTC	CASSHPGQGPYEQYF
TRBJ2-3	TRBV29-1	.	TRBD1	TGCAGCGGGGGACAGAGCACAGATACGCAGTATTTT	CSGGQSTDTQYF
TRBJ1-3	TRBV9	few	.	TGTGCCAGCAGCGTCTTGGACCTCCGCTCTGGAAACACCATATATTTT	CASSVLDLRSGNTIYF
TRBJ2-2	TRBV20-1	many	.	TGCAGTGCTCGGAAGGCTACGCACACCGGGGAGCTGTTTTTT	CSARKATHTGELFF
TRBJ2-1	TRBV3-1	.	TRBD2	TGTGCCAGCAGCCAATTCTCGAGACTAGCGGGACTTGAGCAGTTCTTC	CASSQFSRLAGLEQFF
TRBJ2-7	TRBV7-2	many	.	TGTGCCAGCAGCTTAGATTCTCCCTACGAGCAGTACTTC	CASSLDSPYEQYF
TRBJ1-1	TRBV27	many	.	TGTGCCAGCAGTACCGCCGGACGGATGAACACTGAAGCTTTCTTT	CASSTAGRMNTEAFF
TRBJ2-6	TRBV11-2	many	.	TGTGCCAGCAGCTCCTATATATCTGGGGCCAACGTCCTGACTTTC	CASSSYISGANVLTF
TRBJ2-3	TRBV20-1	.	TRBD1	TGCAGTGCCTTACCTCTCACAGGGGTTAACACAGATACGCAGTATTTT	CSALPLTGVNTDTQYF
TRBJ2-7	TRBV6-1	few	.	TGTGCCAGCAGTCCAAGAACGGGGGGCCTCTCCTACGAGCAGTACTTC	CASSPRTGGLSYEQYF
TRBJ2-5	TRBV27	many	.	TGTGCCAGCAGAACTCAGGGGACGGAGACCCAGTACTTC	CASRTQGTETQYF
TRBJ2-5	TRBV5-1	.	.	TGCGCCAGCAGCTTGGCCGAACAACCAGAGACCCAGTACTTC	CASSLAEQPETQYF
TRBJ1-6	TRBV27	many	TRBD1	TGTGCCAGCAGTTTCGGACAGGGGATAGATAATTCACCCCTCCACTTT	CASSFGQGIDNSPLHF
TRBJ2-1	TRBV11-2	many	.	TGTGCCAGCAGCCAGCTCCCCAAGTTTGGGGGAGAGTACAATGAGCAGTTCTTC	CASSQLPKFGGEYNEQFF
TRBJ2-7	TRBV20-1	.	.	TGCAGTGCTGAAGATCGGGGGCTCTCCTACGAGCAGTACTTC	CSAEDRGLSYEQYF
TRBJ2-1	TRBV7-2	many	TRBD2	TGTGCCAGCAGCTTAGTCCGACTAGCGGTGTACAATGAGCAGTTCTTC	CASSLVRLAVYNEQFF
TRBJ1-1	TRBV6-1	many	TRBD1	TGTGCCACGACCCCCCGGGACAGGGGGCACGGGAACACTGAAGCTTTCTTT	CATTPRDRGHGNTEAFF
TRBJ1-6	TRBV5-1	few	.	TGCGCCAGCAGCTTGTCTGGAGGGGGAGAATATTCACCCCTCCACTTT	CASSLSGGGEYSPLHF
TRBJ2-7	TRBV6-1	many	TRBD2	TGTGCCAGCAGTCAAAGGACTAGCGGGATATACGAGCAGTACTTC	CASSQRTSGIYEQYF
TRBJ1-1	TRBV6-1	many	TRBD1	TGTGCCAGCAGTTTGACAGGGAGCACTGAAGCTTTCTTT	CASSLTGSTEAFF
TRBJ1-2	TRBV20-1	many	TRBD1	TGCAGTGCTAGTACGGGACAGGGGGAATCTGGCTACACCTTC	CSASTGQGESGYTF
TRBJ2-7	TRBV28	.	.	TGTGCCAGCAGACCAAACCTAGCGAGCTCCTACGAGCAGTACTTC	CASRPNLASSYEQYF